This section outlines one TCR beta chain sequence together with its context. These data originate in a study of blood T cell repertoires in COVID-19. Study-wide context: Spain, Italy and the United States supplied samples that represented acute and convalescent COVID-19. Sources were T cells, B-cell-depleted T cells, or PBMCs; the material itself was cDNA or gDNA.

The authors' processing: For nucleated cells, counts were estimated from reference gene primer amplification. Sequenced by immunoSEQ multiplex PCR; TCRdb stores in-frame clones only, minus some. V and J calls and clone size are those listed in that table; D and trimming were worked out from the DNA. The table has about 68,000 clones, 84% seen once. This CDR3 has 14 amino acids. V was trimmed by 6 bases and J by 0 bases, leaving 9 bases between them. Germline CDR1 reads MNHNY; CDR2 reads SVGAGI (reference sequence). Sequencing was done on a sample of peripheral blood. The chain recombines TRBV6-6 with TRBJ2-1; the D is unclear. The TCR sequence derives from a man aged 50 or older with active COVID-19. CDR3 sequence: CASRTPPSYNEQFF. The DNA of the CDR3 is TGTGCCAGCAGGACTCCCCCCTCCTACAATGAGCAGTTCTTC.